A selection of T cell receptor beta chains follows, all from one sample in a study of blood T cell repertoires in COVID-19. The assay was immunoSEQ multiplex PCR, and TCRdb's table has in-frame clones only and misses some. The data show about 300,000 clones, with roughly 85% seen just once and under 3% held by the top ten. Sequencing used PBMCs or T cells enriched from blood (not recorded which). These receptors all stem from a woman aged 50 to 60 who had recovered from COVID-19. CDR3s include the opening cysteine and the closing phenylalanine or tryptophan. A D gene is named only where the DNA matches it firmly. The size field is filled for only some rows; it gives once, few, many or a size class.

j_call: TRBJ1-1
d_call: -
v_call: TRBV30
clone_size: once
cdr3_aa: CAWSVQVNTEAFF
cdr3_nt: TGTGCCTGGAGTGTACAGGTGAACACTGAAGCTTTCTTT

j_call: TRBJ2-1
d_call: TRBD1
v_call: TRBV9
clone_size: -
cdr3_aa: CASSGAGQGYNEQFF
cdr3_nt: TGTGCCAGCAGCGGCGCGGGACAGGGCTACAATGAGCAGTTCTTC

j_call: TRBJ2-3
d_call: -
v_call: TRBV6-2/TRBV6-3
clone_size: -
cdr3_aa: CASSYGSGWTDTQYF
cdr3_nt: TGTGCCAGCAGTTACGGGTCAGGTTGGACAGATACGCAGTATTTT

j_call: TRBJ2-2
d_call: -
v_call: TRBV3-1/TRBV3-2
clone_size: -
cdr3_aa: CASSHSDTQPGELFF
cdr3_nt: TGTGCCAGCAGCCATTCCGATACACAGCCCGGGGAGCTGTTTTTT

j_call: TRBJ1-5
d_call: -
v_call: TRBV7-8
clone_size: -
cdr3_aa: CASSYTGGAGNQPQHF
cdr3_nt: TGTGCCAGCAGCTACACGGGGGGGGCAGGGAATCAGCCCCAGCATTTT

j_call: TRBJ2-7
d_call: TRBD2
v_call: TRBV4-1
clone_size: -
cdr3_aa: CASSHTAGKDYEQYF
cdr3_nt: TGCGCCAGCAGCCACACAGCGGGAAAAGATTACGAGCAGTACTTC

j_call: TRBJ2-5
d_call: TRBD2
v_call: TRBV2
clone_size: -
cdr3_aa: CASSVSTSGWIMQETQYF
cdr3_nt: TGTGCCAGCAGTGTGAGCACTAGCGGTTGGATAATGCAAGAGACCCAGTACTTC

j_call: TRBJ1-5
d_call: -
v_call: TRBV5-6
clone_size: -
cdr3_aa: CASSLGRVGQPQHF
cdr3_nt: TGTGCCAGCAGCTTGGGCAGGGTGGGCCAGCCCCAGCATTTT

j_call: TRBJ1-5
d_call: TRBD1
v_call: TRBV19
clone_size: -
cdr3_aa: CASSLQGIYQPQHF
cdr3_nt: TGTGCCAGTAGTTTACAGGGGATTTATCAGCCCCAGCATTTT

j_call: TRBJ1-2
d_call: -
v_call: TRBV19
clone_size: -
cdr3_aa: CASNEQGTSIGYTF
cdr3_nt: TGTGCCAGTAACGAACAGGGAACTTCTATAGGCTACACCTTC

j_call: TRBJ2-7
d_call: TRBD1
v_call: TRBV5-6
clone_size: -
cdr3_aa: CASSRDRLGYEQYF
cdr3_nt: TGTGCCAGCAGCCGGGACAGGTTGGGGTACGAGCAGTACTTC

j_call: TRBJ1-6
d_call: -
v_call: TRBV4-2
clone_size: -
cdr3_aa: CASSQTSGRAAVRNSPLHF
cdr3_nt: TGTGCCAGCAGCCAGACTAGTGGAAGGGCAGCGGTAAGGAATTCACCCCTCCACTTT

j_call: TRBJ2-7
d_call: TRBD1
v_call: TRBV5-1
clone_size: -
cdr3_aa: CASSTGTGGSYEQYF
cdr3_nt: TGCGCCAGCAGCACCGGGACAGGGGGCTCTTACGAGCAGTACTTC

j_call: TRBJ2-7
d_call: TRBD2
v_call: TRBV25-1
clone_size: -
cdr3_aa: CASSGFPSTSGASYEQYF
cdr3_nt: TGTGCCAGCAGTGGATTCCCCTCTACTAGCGGGGCCTCCTACGAGCAGTACTTC

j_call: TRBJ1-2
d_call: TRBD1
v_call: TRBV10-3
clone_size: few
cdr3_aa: CAISESTGRAYGYTF
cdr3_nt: TGTGCCATCAGTGAGTCGACAGGGCGGGCGTATGGCTACACCTTC

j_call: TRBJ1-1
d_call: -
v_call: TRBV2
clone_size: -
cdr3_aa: CASRGGVAEAFF
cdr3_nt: TGTGCCAGCAGGGGGGGGGTTGCTGAAGCTTTCTTT

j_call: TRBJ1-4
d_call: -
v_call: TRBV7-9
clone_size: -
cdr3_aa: CASTLDREEKLFF
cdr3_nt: TGTGCCAGCACCCTTGACCGGGAGGAAAAACTGTTTTTT

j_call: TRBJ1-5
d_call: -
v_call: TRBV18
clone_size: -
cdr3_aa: CASSRQQGDGYSNQPQHF
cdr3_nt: TGTGCCAGCTCACGTCAACAGGGAGACGGTTATAGCAATCAGCCCCAGCATTTT

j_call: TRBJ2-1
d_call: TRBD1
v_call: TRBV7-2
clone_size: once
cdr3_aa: CASSYGTGGPNEQFF
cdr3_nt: TGTGCCAGCAGCTACGGGACAGGGGGCCCAAATGAGCAGTTCTTC

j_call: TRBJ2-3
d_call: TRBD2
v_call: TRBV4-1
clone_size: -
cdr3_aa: CASSQDLAGGGFADTQYF
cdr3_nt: TGCGCCAGCAGCCAAGATCTAGCGGGGGGGGGATTCGCAGATACGCAGTATTTT

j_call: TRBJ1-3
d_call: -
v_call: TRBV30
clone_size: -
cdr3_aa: CAWSVTSAETGNTIYF
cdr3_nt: TGTGCCTGGAGTGTAACATCCGCGGAGACTGGAAACACCATATATTTT

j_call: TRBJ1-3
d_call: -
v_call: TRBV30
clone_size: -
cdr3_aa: CACNIASGNTIYF
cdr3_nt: TGTGCCTGTAACATCGCCTCTGGAAACACCATATATTTT

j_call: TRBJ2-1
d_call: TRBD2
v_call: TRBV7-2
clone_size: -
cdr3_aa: CASSAVAGGDNEQFF
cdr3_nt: TGTGCCAGCAGCGCCGTGGCGGGAGGTGACAATGAGCAGTTCTTC

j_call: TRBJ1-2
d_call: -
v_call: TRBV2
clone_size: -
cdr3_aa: CASRPGLNYGYTF
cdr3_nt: TGTGCCAGCAGGCCAGGATTGAACTATGGCTACACCTTC

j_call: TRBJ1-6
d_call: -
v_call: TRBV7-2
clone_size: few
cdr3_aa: CASSPDFFSHSPLHF
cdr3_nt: TGTGCCAGCAGCCCAGATTTCTTCTCCCATTCACCCCTCCACTTT

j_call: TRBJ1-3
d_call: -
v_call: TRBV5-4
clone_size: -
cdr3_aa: CASSSRGAGATPRNTIYF
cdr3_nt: TGTGCCAGCAGCTCAAGAGGGGCAGGGGCGACTCCCCGAAACACCATATATTTT

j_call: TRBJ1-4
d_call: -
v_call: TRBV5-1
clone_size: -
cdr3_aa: CASSDQRSTNEKLFF
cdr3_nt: TGCGCCAGCAGCGACCAGCGTTCAACTAATGAAAAACTGTTTTTT

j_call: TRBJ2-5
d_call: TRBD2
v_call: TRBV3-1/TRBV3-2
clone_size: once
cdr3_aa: CASSQSTGTTFIETQYF
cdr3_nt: TGTGCCAGCAGCCAATCTACCGGGACTACATTTATCGAGACCCAGTACTTC

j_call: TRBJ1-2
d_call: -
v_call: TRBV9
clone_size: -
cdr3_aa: CASSVDLGPTYGYTF
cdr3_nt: TGTGCCAGCAGCGTAGATCTGGGGCCTACCTATGGCTACACCTTC